This T cell receptor (beta chain) is drawn from a study of shared T cell receptors in the human thymus. The table came from immunoSEQ multiplex PCR; TCRdb's copy has only in-frame clones and leaves some out. Among 500,000 to 750,000 clones, 88% were seen once, and the ten largest hold around 0.0099%. J lost 0 bases, V lost 2 bases, and 6 bases had no gene match. CDR3 length: 17 amino acids. Germline V CDR1 and CDR2: LNHNV, YYDKDF (reference sequence). The same sample was also studied in work on human thymus T cells.

The sequenced sample was thymocytes. The rearrangement joins TRBV15 to TRBJ2-3; 9 nucleotides match TRBD2. This receptor was identified in a boy younger than two with a congenital heart defect. DNA of the CDR3: TGTGCCACCAGCAGACTAGCGGGAAGGTATAGCACAGATACGCAGTATTTT. Protein sequence: CATSRLAGRYSTDTQYF. Filled out from reference TRBV15 and TRBJ2-3, the complete variable domain reads DAMVIQNPRYQVTQFGKPVTLSCSQTLNHNVMYWYQQKSSQAPKLLFHYYDKDFNNEADTPDNFQSRRPNTSFCFLDIRSPGLGDTAMYLCATSRLAGRYSTDTQYFGPGTRLTVL.